This TCR beta chain was recovered during a study of cytomegalovirus exposure and HLA in healthy donors. Study summary: Across around 400 genotyped donors, about 80% landed in the Caucasian-associated ancestry cluster. Whole-study findings and limits: Common viral pathogens were later found to be apparently linked to several of the most significant clusters. Analyzed later, association rates of TCRs varied across HLA loci, with DRB1 most and HLA-C fewest.

V dropped 6 bases and J dropped 2; count of bases not matched to a gene: 9. CDR1 and CDR2 from the germline V gene are MDHEN and SYDVKM. The CDR3 spans 15 residues. PCR used 60 Vbeta primers and 13 Jbeta primers. Data came from immunoSEQ multiplex PCR; TCRdb stores just in-frame clones and leaves some out. The sample includes over 150,000 clones, around 79% of them seen just once. As to this clone: The antigen is undetermined.

When sampled, the donors appeared nominally healthy, though they likely had unrecorded immune exposures. Sequences were obtained from PBMCs. The sequence derives from a man in his forties or fifties in good health and CMV-seronegative. The gene calls are TRBV28 and TRBJ2-5; 7 nucleotides line up with TRBD1. CDR3 DNA: TGTGCCAGCAGCCCCCTGCGACAGGGACAAGAGACCCAGTACTTC. Encoded protein: CASSPLRQGQETQYF.